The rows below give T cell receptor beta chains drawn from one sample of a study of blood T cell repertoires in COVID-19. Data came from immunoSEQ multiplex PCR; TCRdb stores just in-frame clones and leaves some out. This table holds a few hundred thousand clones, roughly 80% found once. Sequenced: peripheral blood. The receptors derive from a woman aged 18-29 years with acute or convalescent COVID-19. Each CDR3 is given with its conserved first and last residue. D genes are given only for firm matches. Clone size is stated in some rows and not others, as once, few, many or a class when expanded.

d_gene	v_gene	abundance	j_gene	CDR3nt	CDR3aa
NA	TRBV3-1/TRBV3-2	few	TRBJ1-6	TGTGCCAGCAGCCATCTACAGTGGGAGAGCTCCTATAATTCACCCCTCCACTTT	CASSHLQWESSYNSPLHF
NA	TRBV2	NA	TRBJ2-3	TGTGCCAGCAGCGCGAACAGGGCCTCCACAGATACGCAGTATTTT	CASSANRASTDTQYF
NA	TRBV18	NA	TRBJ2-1	TGTGCCAGCTCACCAATATTACGGGAGCAGTTCTTC	CASSPILREQFF
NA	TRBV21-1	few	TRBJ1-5	TGTGCCAGCAGCTCACATAGGGAGGGATGCAATAGCAATCAGCCCCAGCATTTT	CASSSHREGCNSNQPQHF
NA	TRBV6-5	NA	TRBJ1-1	TGTGCCACCCTACCGGACACTGAAGCTTTCTTT	CATLPDTEAFF
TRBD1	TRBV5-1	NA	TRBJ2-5	TGCGCCAGCAGCTTCAGGACAGGGGGGTTCCAAGAGACCCAGTACTTC	CASSFRTGGFQETQYF
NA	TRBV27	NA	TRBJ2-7	TGTGCCAGCAGTCCTTGGGTACAGGGAGGGGCCGGTGGGCAGTACTTC	CASSPWVQGGAGGQYF
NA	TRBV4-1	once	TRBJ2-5	TGCGCCAGCAGCCAAGGCTGGTGGAAGCGGGCATATGAGACCCAGTACTTC	CASSQGWWKRAYETQYF
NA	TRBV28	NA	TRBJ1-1	TGTGCCAGCATAAACGGGGGGAACACTGAAGCTTTCTTT	CASINGGNTEAFF
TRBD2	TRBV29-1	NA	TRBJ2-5	TGCAGCGTAGAGGGACTAGCGGGAGAGACCCAGTACTTC	CSVEGLAGETQYF
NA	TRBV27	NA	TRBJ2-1	TGTGCCAGCAGTTTATATAGGGGGTTTAGGGCCCAGCAGTTCTTC	CASSLYRGFRAQQFF
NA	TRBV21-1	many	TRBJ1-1	TGTGCCAGCGGAGGGGGCATCACTGAAGCTTTCTTT	CASGGGITEAFF
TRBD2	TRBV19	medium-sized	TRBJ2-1	TGTGCCAGCCAAGCGGGAGGCGACTACAATGAGCAGTTCTTC	CASQAGGDYNEQFF
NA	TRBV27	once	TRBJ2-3	TGTGCCAGCAATGGGTGGGGGGCAGATACGCAGTATTTT	CASNGWGADTQYF
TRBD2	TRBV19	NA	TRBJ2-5	TGTGCCAGTAGTATGGGACTAGCGGGAGGAGGGGAGACCCAGTACTTC	CASSMGLAGGGETQYF
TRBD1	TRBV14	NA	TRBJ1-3	TGTGCCAGCAGCCAAGAAATCCAGGGGGCTGGAAACACCATATATTTT	CASSQEIQGAGNTIYF
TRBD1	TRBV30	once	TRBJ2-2	TGTGCCTGGGACAGGGGTGGTAGAGCCGGGGAGCTGTTTTTT	CAWDRGGRAGELFF
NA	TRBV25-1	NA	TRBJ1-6	TGTGCCAGCACCAGGGGCGATTATAATTCACCCCTCCACTTT	CASTRGDYNSPLHF
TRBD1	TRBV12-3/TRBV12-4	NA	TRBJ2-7	TGTGCCAGCAGCACCACAGGGGGCGAGCAGTACTTC	CASSTTGGEQYF
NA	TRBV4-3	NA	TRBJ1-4	TGCGCCAGCAGCCAAGGCCGAGGGGGTACTAATGAAAAACTGTTTTTT	CASSQGRGGTNEKLFF
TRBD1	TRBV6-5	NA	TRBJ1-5	TGTGCCAGCAGCCCGGGACAGGGACGGCAGCCCCAGCATTTT	CASSPGQGRQPQHF
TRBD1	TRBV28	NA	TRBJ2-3	TGTGCCAGCAGTTTGTTGGGGACAGGGCTAATCGGTACGCAGTATTTT	CASSLLGTGLIGTQYF
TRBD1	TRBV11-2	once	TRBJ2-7	TGTGCCAGCAGCTTAGGGACAGGGACGCACTACGAGCAGTACTTC	CASSLGTGTHYEQYF
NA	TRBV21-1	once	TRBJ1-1	TGTGCCAGCATTTCGCTCGGGACAGCGAACACTGAAGCTTTCTTT	CASISLGTANTEAFF
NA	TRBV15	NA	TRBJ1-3	TGTGCCACCAGCAGAGTTGTATCTGGAAACACCATATATTTT	CATSRVVSGNTIYF
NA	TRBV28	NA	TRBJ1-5	TGTGCCAGCACGCGGGGGGAGTTGAGCAATCAGCCCCAGCATTTT	CASTRGELSNQPQHF
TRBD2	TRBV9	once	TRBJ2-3	TGTGCCAGCAGCGTACTAGCGGAGCCCACAGATACGCAGTATTTT	CASSVLAEPTDTQYF
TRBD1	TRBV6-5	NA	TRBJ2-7	TGTGCCAGCAGCCGCGCGGGACAGGGGCCTAATGAGCAGTACTTC	CASSRAGQGPNEQYF
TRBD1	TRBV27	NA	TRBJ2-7	TGTGCCAGCAGCAATGTCCTTGGGACAGTCTACGAGCAGTACTTC	CASSNVLGTVYEQYF
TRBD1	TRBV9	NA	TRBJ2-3	TGTGCCAGCAGCGTAGGCCCAGGAGGGGACAGGGCCACAGATACGCAGTATTTT	CASSVGPGGDRATDTQYF
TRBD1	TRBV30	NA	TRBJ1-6	TGTGCCTGGAGTGTACAGGGGTTCCTTAATTCACCCCTCCACTTT	CAWSVQGFLNSPLHF
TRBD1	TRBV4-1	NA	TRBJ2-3	TGCGCCAGCAGCCAAGATAGGGGGCTGATGGATACGCAGTATTTT	CASSQDRGLMDTQYF
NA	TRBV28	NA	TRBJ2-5	TGTGCCATCCTAAACAGGGGGGGGACCCAGTACTTC	CAILNRGGTQYF
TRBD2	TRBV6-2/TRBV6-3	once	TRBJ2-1	TGTGCCAGCAGTTACTCGGGAGGGCCGCTGGACAATGAGCAGTTCTTC	CASSYSGGPLDNEQFF
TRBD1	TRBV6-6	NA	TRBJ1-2	TGTGCCAGCAGCATTACAGGGGGAGAGAACTATGGCTACACCTTC	CASSITGGENYGYTF
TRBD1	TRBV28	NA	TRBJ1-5	TGTGCCAGCAGTTTACGGGGGACAGGGCTAGGCAATCAGCCCCAGCATTTT	CASSLRGTGLGNQPQHF
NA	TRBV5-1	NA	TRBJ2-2	TGCGCCAGCTGGTTCGGGGGGAACACCGGGGAGCTGTTTTTT	CASWFGGNTGELFF
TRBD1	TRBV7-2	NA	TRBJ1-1	TGTGCCAGCAGCTTTCGGACAGGGGTGAAAGGGATCACTGAAGCTTTCTTT	CASSFRTGVKGITEAFF
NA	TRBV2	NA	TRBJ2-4	TGTGCCAGCAGTGAAGCTCGGGCGGGACTAGCCAAAAACATTCAGTACTTC	CASSEARAGLAKNIQYF
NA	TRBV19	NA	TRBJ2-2	TGTGCCAGTACCGTACTTCGGGGCACCGGGGAGCTGTTTTTT	CASTVLRGTGELFF
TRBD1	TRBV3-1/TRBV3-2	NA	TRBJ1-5	TGTGCCAGCAGCCAAGGGTCAGGGGGGCCGTATAGCAATCAGCCCCAGCATTTT	CASSQGSGGPYSNQPQHF
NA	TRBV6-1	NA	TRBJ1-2	TGTGCCAGCAGTGAAGCGCGGCAGCGCTATGGCTACACCTTC	CASSEARQRYGYTF
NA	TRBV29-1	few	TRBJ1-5	TGCAGCGTCCGAGGGAATCAGCCCCAGCATTTT	CSVRGNQPQHF
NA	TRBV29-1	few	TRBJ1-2	TGCAGCGCCCCGCTAGGGGTCTATGGCTACACCTTC	CSAPLGVYGYTF